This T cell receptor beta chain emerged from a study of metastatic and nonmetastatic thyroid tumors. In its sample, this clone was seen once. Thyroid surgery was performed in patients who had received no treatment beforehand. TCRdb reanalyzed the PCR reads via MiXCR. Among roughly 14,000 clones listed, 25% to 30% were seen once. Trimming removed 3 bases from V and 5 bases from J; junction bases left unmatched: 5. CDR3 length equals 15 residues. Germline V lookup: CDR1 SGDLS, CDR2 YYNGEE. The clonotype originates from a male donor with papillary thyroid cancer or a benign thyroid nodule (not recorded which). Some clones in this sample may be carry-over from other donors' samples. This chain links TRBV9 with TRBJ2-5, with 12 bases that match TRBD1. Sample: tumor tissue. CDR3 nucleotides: TGTGCCAGCAGCGGGGGACAGGGGGCTGGGGAGACCCAGTACTTC. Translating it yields CASSGGQGAGETQYF. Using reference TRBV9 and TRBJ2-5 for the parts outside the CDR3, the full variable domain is DSGVTQTPKHLITATGQRVTLRCSPRSGDLSVYWYQQSLDQGLQFLIQYYNGEERAKGNILERFSAQQFPDLHSELNLSSLELGDSALYFCASSGGQGAGETQYFGPGTRLLVL.